The entry below gives a single T cell receptor (beta chain) sequence along with its context. Here immunoSEQ multiplex PCR was the method, and the copy in TCRdb shows in-frame clones only, minus some. The table includes roughly 200,000 clones, roughly 81% detected once. The record originates from a study of blood T cell repertoires in COVID-19. In the study overall: T cells, B-cell-depleted T cells, or PBMCs provided the cDNA or gDNA that served as material.

Germline CDR1 KGHSH, CDR2 LQKENI. V was shortened by 5 bases and J by 4 bases, with 14 bases between the two germline ends. This CDR3 is built from 14 residues. The sample comprised peripheral blood. The TCR originated in a woman of 80 years or more with COVID-19, enrolled during active disease. The J gene is TRBJ1-2, the V gene TRBV18; D perhaps matches TRBD1 (6 bases). CDR3 coding DNA: TGTGCCAGCTCATCATATCAGGGGACCTATGGCTACACCTTC. Residues: CASSSYQGTYGYTF.